The source of this T cell receptor (beta chain) is a study of T cells in Graves' hyperthyroidism and ophthalmopathy. This clonotype has more than one count but fewer than ten. TCR beta CDR3 regions were amplified from RNA. First-round RT-PCR of the TCR CDR3 relied on the HTBI primer set. TCRdb re-analysed the multiplex PCR reads in MiXCR, keeping a single row per CDR3 protein. This sample has 250,000 to 300,000 distinct CDR3 sequences; roughly an eighth occur once, and the top ten carry 7.9%. This receptor was obtained from a woman aged 35 to 49 with Graves' hyperthyroidism. Sequences were obtained from blood.

The CDR3 bases are TGTGCCAGCAGCCTACTAGGACTAGCGGGGACAGATACGCAGTATTTT. It translates to CASSLLGLAGTDTQYF. V is TRBV27 and J is TRBJ2-3; 12 nucleotides match TRBD2. Germline loops: CDR1 MNHEY, CDR2 SMNVEV (reference sequence). CDR3 size: 16 residues. V lost 6 bases and J lost 3; bases outside the gene matches: 7.